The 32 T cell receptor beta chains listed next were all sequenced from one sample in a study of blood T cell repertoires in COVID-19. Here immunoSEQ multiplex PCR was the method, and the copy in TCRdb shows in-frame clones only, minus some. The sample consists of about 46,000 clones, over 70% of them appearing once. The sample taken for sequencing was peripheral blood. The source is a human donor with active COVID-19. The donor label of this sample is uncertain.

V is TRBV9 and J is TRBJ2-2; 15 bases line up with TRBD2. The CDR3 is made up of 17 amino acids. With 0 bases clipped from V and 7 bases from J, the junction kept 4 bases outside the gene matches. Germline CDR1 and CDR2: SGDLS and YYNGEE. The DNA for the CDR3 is TGTGCCAGCAGCGTAGTGGGACTAGCGGGAGGAGGCGGGGAGCTGTTTTTT. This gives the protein CASSVVGLAGGGGELFF.

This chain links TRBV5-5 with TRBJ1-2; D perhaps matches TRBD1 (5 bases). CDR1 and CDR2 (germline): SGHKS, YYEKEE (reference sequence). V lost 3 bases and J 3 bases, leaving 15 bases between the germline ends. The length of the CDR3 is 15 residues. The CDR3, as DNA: TGTGCCAGCAGCTCACCGACAAGGGGCCACTATGGCTACACCTTC. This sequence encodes CASSSPTRGHYGYTF.

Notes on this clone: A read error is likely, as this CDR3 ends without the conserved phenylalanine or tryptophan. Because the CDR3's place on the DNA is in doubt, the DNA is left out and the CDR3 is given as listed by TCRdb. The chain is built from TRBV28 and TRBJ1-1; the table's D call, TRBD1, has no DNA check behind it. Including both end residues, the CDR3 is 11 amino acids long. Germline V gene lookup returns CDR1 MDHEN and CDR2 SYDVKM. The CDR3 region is CASSTGQINII.

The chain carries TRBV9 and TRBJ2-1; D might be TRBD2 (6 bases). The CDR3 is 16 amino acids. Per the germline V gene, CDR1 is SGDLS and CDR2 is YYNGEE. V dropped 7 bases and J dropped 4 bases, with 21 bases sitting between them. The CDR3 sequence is CASAPDVGSLYNEQFF. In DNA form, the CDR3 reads TGTGCCAGCGCCCCCGATGTCGGGAGTTTGTACAATGAGCAGTTCTTC.

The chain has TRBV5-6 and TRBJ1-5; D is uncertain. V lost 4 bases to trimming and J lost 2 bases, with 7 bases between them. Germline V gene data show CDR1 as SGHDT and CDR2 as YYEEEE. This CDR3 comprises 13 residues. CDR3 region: CASSLLGNQPQHF. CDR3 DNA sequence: TGTGCCAGCAGCCTTTTAGGCAATCAGCCCCAGCATTTT.

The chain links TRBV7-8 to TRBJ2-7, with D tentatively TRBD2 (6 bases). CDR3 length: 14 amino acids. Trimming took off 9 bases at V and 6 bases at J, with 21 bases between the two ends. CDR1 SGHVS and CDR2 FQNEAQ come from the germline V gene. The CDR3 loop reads CASGGYRDFPEQYF. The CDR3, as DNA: TGTGCCAGTGGGGGGTATAGGGATTTCCCCGAGCAGTACTTC.

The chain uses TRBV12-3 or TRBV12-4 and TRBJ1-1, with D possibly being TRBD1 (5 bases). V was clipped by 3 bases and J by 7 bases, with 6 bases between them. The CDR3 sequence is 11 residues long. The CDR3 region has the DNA TGTGCCAGCAGTTTGGGGCTTGAAGCTTTCTTT. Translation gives CASSLGLEAFF.

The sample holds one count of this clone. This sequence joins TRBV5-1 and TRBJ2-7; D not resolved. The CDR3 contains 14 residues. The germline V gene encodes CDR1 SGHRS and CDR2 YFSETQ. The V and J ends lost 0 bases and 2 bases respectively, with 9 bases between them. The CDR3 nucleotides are TGCGCCAGCAGCTTGGCGGGTCCCCCCTACGAGCAGTACTTC. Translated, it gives CASSLAGPPYEQYF. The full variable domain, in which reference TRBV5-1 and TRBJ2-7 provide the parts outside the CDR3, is KAGVTQTPRYLIKTRGQQVTLSCSPISGHRSVSWYQQTPGQGLQFLFEYFSETQRNKGNFPGRFSGRQFSNSRSEMNVSTLELGDSALYLCASSLAGPPYEQYFGPGTRLTVT.

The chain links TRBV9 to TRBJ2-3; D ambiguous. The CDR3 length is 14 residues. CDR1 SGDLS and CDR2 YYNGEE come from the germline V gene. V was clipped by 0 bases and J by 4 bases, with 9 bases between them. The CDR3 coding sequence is TGTGCCAGCAGCGTAGCTGGGCGCCCAGATACGCAGTATTTT. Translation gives CASSVAGRPDTQYF.

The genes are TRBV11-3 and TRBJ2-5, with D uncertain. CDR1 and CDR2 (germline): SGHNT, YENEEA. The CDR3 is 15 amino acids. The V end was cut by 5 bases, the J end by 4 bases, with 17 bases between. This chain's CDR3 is CASSPYPPPGETQYF. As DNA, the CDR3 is TGTGCCAGCAGCCCCTATCCCCCCCCGGGAGAGACCCAGTACTTC.

CDR3 sequence: CASSLYKGQGTTEAFF. For the CDR3, the DNA is TGTGCCAGCAGTTTATATAAAGGCCAGGGGACCACTGAAGCTTTCTTT. This rearrangement joins TRBV28 to TRBJ1-1; tentatively, D is TRBD1 (6 bases). Trimming removed 1 base from V and 4 bases from J, with 16 bases in between. The CDR3 extends over 16 amino acids. The germline gives CDR1 MDHEN, CDR2 SYDVKM. The full variable domain, with the rest looked up from reference TRBV28 and TRBJ1-1, is DVKVTQSSRYLVKRTGEKVFLECVQDMDHENMFWYRQDPGLGLRLIYFSYDVKMKEKGDIPEGYSVSREKKERFSLILESASTNQTSMYLCASSLYKGQGTTEAFFGQGTRLTVV.

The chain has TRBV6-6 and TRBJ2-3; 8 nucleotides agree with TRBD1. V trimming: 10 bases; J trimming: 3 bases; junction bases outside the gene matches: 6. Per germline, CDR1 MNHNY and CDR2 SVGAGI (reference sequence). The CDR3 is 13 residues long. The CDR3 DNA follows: TGTGCCACCCGACAGGGGATTACAGATACGCAGTATTTT. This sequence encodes CATRQGITDTQYF.

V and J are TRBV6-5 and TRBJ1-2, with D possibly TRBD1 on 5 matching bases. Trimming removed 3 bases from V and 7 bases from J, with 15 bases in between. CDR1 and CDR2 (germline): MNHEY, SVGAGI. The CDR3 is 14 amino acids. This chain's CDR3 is CASSYSPREGGYTF. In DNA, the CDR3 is TGTGCCAGCAGTTATTCCCCCAGGGAAGGTGGCTACACCTTC.

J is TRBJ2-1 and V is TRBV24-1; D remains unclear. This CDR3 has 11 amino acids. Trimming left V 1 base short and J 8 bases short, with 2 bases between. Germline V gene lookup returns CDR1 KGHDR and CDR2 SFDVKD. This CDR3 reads CATSDFDEQFF. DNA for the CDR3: TGTGCCACCAGTGATTTCGATGAGCAGTTCTTC.

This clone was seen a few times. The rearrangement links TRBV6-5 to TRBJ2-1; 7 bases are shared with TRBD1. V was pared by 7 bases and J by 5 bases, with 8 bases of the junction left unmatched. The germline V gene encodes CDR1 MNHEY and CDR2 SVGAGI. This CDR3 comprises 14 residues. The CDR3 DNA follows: TGTGCCAGCAAGACAGGGTGGAGTGACAATGAGCAGTTCTTC. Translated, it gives CASKTGWSDNEQFF.

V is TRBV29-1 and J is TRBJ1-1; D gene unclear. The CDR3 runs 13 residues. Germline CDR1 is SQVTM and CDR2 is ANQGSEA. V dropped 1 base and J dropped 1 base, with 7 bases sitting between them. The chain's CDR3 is CSVEGRENTEAFF. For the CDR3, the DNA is TGCAGCGTTGAAGGACGGGAGAACACTGAAGCTTTCTTT.

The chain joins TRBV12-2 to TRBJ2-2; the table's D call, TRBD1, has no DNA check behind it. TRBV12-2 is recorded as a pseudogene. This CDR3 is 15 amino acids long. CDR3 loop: CASRPTRGDPGELFF. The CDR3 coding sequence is TGTGCAAGTCGCCCTACCAGGGGGGACCCCGGGGAGCTGTTTTTT.

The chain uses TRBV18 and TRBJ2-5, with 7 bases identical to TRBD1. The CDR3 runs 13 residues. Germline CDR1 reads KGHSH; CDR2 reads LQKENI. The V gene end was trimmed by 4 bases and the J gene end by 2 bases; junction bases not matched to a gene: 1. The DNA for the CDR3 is TGTGCCAGCTCACAGGGACAGCAAGAGACCCAGTACTTC. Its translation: CASSQGQQETQYF.

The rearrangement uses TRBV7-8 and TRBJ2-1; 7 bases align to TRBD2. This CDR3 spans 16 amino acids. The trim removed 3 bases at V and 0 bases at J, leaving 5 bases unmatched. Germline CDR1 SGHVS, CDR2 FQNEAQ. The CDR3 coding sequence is TGTGCCAGCAGCTTTCGGGGGAGGGGCTCCTACAATGAGCAGTTCTTC. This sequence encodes CASSFRGRGSYNEQFF.

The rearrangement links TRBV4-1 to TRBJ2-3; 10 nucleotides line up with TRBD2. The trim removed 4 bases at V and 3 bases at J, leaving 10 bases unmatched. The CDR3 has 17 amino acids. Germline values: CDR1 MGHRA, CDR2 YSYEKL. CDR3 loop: CASSPLRSGRETDTQYF. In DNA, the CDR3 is TGCGCCAGCAGCCCCCTGAGGAGCGGGAGGGAAACAGATACGCAGTATTTT.

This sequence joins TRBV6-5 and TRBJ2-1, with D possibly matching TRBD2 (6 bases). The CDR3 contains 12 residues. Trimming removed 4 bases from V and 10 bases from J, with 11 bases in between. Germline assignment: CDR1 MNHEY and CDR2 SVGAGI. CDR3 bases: TGTGCCAGCAGTTGGGGACTTTCGGAGCAGTTCTTC. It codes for CASSWGLSEQFF.

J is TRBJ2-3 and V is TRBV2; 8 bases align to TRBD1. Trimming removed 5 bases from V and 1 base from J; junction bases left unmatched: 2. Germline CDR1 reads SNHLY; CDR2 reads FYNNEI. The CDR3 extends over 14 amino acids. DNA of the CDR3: TGTGCCAGCAGTTGGACAGGGCGCACAGATACGCAGTATTTT. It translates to CASSWTGRTDTQYF.

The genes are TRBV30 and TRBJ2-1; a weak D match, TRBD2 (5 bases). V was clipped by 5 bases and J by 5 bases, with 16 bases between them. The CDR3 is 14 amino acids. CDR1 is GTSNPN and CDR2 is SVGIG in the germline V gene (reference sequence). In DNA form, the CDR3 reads TGTGCCTGGGGAAACGACTATGGCGACAATGAGCAGTTCTTC. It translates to CAWGNDYGDNEQFF.

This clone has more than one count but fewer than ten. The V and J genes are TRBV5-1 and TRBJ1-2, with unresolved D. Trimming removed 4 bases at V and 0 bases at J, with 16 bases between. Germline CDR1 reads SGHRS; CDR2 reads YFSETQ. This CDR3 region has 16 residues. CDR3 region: CASSPRAEVTNYGYTF. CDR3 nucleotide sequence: TGCGCCAGCAGCCCGCGGGCGGAGGTAACTAACTATGGCTACACCTTC.

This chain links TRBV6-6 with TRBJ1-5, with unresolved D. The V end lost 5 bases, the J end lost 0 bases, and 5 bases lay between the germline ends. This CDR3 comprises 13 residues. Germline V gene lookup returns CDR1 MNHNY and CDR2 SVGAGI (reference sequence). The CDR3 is CASSPYSNQPQHF. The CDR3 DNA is TGTGCCAGCAGTCCGTATAGCAATCAGCCCCAGCATTTT.

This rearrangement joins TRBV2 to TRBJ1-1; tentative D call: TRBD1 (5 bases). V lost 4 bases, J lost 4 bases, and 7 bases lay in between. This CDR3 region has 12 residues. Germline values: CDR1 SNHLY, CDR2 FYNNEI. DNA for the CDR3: TGTGCCAGCAGTGGGGGGGGCACTGAAGCTTTCTTT. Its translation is CASSGGGTEAFF.

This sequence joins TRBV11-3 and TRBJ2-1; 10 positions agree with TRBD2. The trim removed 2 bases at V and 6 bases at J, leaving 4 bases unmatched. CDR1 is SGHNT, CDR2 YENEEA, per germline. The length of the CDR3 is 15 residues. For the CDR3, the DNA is TGTGCCAGCAGCTTATCTAGCGGGAGCGGCAATGAGCAGTTCTTC. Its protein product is CASSLSSGSGNEQFF.

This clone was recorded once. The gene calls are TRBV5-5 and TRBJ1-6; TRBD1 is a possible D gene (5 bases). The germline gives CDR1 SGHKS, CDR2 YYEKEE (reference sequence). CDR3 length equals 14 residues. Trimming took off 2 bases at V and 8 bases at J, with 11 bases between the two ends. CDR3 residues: CASSFRGRDSPLHF. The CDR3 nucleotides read TGTGCCAGCAGCTTTAGGGGTAGGGATTCACCCCTCCACTTT.

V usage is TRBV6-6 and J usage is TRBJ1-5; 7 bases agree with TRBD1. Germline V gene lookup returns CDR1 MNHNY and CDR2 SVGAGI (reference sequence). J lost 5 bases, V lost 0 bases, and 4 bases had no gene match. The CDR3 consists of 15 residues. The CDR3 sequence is CASSYSAGGDQPQHF. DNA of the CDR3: TGTGCCAGCAGTTACTCAGCAGGGGGTGATCAGCCCCAGCATTTT.

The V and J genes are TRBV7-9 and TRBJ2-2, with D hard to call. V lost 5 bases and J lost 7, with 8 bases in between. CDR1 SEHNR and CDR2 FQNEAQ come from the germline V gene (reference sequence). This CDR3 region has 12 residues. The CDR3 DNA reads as TGTGCCAGCAGCCGAGAACTCGGGGAGCTGTTTTTT. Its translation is CASSRELGELFF. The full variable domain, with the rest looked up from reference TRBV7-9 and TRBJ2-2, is DTGVSQNPRHKITKRGQNVTFRCDPISEHNRLYWYRQTLGQGPEFLTYFQNEAQLEKSRLLSDRFSAERPKGSFSTLEIQRTEQGDSAMYLCASSRELGELFFGEGSRLTVL.

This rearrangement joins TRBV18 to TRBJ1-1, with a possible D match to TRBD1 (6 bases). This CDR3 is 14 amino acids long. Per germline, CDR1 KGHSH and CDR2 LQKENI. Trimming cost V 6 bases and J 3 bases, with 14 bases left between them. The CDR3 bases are TGTGCCAGCTCCGAGACAGGAGGAGACACTGAAGCTTTCTTT. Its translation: CASSETGGDTEAFF.

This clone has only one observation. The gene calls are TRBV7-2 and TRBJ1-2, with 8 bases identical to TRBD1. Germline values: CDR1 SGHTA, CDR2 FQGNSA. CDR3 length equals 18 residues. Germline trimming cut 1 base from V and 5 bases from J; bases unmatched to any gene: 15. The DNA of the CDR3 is TGTGCCAGCAGCTTAGGGTCCATTAGGCAGGGGGCATGGTATGGCTACACCTTC. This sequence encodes CASSLGSIRQGAWYGYTF.